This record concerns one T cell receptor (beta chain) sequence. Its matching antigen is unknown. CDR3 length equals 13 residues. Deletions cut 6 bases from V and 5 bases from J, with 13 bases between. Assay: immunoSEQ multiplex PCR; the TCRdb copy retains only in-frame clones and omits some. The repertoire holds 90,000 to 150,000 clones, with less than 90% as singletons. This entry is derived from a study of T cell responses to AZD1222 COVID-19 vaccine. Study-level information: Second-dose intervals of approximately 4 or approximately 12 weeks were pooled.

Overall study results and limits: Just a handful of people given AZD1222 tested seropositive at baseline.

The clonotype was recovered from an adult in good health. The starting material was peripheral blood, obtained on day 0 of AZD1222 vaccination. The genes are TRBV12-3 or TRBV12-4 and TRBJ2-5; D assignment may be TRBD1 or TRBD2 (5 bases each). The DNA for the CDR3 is TGTGCCAGCAGCCGGGACCTGGGCGAGACCCAGTACTTC. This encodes CASSRDLGETQYF.